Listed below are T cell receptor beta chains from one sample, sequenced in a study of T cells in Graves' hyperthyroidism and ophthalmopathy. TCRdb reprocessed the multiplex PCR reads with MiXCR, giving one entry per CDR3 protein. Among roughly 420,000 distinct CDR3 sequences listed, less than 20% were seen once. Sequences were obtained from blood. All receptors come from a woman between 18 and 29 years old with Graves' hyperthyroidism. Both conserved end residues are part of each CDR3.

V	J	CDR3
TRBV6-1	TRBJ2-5	CASRRIRTGRRETQYF
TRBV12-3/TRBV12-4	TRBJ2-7	CASSSTSRSYEQYF
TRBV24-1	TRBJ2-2	CATRARDRNTGELFF
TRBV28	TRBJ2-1	CASSSTLAGGHYNEQFF
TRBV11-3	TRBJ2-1	CASSADPSSYNEQFF
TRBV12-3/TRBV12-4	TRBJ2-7	CASSSGTSGNYEQYF
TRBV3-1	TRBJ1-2	CASSQDWRLRDYGYTF
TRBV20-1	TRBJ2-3	CSAQEGGTGTTDTQYF
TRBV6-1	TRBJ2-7	CASSYLATSYYEQYF
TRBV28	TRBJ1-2	CASSDRGSFRGTYGYTF
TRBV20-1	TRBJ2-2	CSAREKTSSGGELFF
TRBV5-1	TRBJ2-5	CASSLTSDTVGTQYF
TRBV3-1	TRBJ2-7	CASSLEREGIEQYF
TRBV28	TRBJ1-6	CASSSGGGDSPLHF
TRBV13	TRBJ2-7	CASSGDEQGYEQYF
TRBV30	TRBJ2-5	CAWATSGAQETQYF
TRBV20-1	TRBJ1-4	CSANPGGEGEKLFF
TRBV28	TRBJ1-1	CASSSLTSKNTEAFF
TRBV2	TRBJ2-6	CASSEWGTGANVLTF
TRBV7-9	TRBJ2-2	CAYSGLEAGELFF
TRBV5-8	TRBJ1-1	CASTWGQGDWGTEAFF
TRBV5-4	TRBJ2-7	CASSEGQRIGEQYF
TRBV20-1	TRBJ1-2	CSAVEAGLLNYGYTF
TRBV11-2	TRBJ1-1	CASSLDSATMNTEAFF
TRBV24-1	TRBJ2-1	CATSDSFGTTSSYNEQFF
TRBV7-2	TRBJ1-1	CASTQGRWNTEAFF
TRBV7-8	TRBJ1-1	CASSLVDRNTEAFF
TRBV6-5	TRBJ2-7	CASSYRGTRSYEQYF
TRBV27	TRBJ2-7	CASSLWGRDEQYF
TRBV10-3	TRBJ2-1	CAASRDYNEQFF
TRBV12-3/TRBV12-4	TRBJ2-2	CASSFDRGQGTGELFF
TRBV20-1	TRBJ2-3	CSAIGLAGGQGWADTQYF
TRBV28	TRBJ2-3	CASSLGTSGGMGTQYF
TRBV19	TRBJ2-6	CASRLTSGANVLTF
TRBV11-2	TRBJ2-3	CASSLRLAGARGDTQYF
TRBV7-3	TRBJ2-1	CASSPGTGVEQFF
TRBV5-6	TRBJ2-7	CASTTIGGYEQYF
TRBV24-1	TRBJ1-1	CATRGQGGGTEAFF
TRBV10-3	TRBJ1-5	CAISRDRRGKPQHF
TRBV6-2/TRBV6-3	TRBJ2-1	CASSSPPSGGAYEQFF
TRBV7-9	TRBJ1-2	CASSPAGFYGYTF
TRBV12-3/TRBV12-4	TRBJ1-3	CASSRTGFSGNTIYF
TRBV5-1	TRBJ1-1	CASSLVPGVGEAFF
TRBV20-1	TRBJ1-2	CSARDTGDGYTF
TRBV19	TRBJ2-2	CASSPNSREAPNTGELFF
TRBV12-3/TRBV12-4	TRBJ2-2	CASAGLAGVSGELFF
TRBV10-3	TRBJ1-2	CAISYEGAYGYTF
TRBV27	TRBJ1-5	CASLLPGQPSNQPQHF
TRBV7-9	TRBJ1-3	CASSLIGFESGNTIYF
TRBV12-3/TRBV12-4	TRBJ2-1	CASSLGTASYNEQFF
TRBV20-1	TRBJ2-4	CSASGTSGKNIQYF